One sample yielded the 28 T cell receptor beta chains listed below, sequenced in a study of CD8 T cells in Susac syndrome. With random hexamers, about 0.45 to 1 ug RNA was reverse transcribed. TCRdb fed the immunoSEQ multiplex PCR reads into MiXCR, producing one record per CDR3 protein. The top ten hold roughly 0.11% of the sample, which has around 170,000 distinct CDR3 sequences, roughly 92% seen once. What was sequenced was CD4+ T cells from PBMCs. The receptors here all came from a human donor with Susac syndrome.

The chain employs TRBV5-4 and TRBJ2-5; perhaps TRBD1 as D (6 bases). The CDR3 length is 13 residues. Looked up from germline, CDR1 is SGHNT and CDR2 is YYREEE (reference sequence). V shed 4 bases and J shed 4 bases, with 11 bases lying between them. In DNA, the CDR3 is TGTGCCAGCAGCCAGACAGGTGGAGAGACCCAGTACTTC. Its translation: CASSQTGGETQYF.

The chain joins TRBV20-1 to TRBJ2-5; 11 bases fit TRBD2. The V and J ends lost 0 bases and 2 bases, in that order; junction bases with no gene match: 5. The CDR3 contains 16 residues. Germline values: CDR1 DFQATT, CDR2 SNEGSKA (reference sequence). In nucleotides, the CDR3 is TGCAGTGCTAGAGATCCGGCTAGCGGGGGGCAAGAGACCCAGTACTTC. Translating it yields CSARDPASGGQETQYF.

This clonotype has just one count. V gene TRBV9 combines with J gene TRBJ2-5; 12 bases match TRBD2. V lost 2 bases to trimming and J lost 5 bases; unmatched junction nucleotides: 1. The CDR3 totals 14 residues. CDR1 is SGDLS, CDR2 YYNGEE, per germline. CDR3 sequence reads: CASSVGTSGETQYF. In DNA, the CDR3 is TGTGCCAGCAGCGTGGGGACTAGCGGGGAGACCCAGTACTTC.

This rearrangement joins TRBV12-3 or TRBV12-4 to TRBJ2-7; 10 bases line up with TRBD1. Trimming cost V 3 bases and J 2 bases; bases outside gene matches: 1. The CDR3 extends over 14 amino acids. CDR3 nucleotides: TGTGCCAGCAGTTTGGACAGGGGGACCTACGAGCAGTACTTC. Encoded protein: CASSLDRGTYEQYF.

The V gene is TRBV7-9, the J gene TRBJ1-1, with 7 bases aligning to TRBD1. The germline gives CDR1 SEHNR, CDR2 FQNEAQ (reference sequence). The ends lost 5 bases at V and 6 bases at J; junction bases unmatched: 12. CDR3 length: 15 residues. The CDR3 here is CASSEKTGLSAEAFF. Here the CDR3 DNA reads TGTGCCAGCAGCGAGAAGACAGGGTTAAGTGCTGAAGCTTTCTTT.

The gene calls are TRBV11-1 and TRBJ1-2; D might be TRBD1 (5 bases). The germline V gene encodes CDR1 SGHAT and CDR2 FQDESV (reference sequence). Deletions cut 5 bases from V and 3 bases from J, with 16 bases between. The CDR3 extends over 15 amino acids. Written as DNA, the CDR3 is TGTGCCAGCAGCCCGCGATCGCGGGGCGACTATGGCTACACCTTC. Translated: CASSPRSRGDYGYTF.

The rearrangement uses TRBV6-6 and TRBJ2-7, with D possibly TRBD1 on 5 matching bases. The V and J ends lost 2 bases and 2 bases respectively, with 10 bases between them. This CDR3 comprises 14 residues. From germline, CDR1 is MNHNY and CDR2 SVGAGI (reference sequence). The CDR3 protein is CASSYQGPPYEQYF. The CDR3 region has the DNA TGTGCCAGCAGTTACCAGGGCCCACCCTACGAGCAGTACTTC.

The sample holds one count of this clonotype. In DNA, the CDR3 is TGTGCCAGCAGCCCCGATGGGACGCGGTATGGCTACACCTTC. Its translation is CASSPDGTRYGYTF. This chain connects TRBV7-2 to TRBJ1-2; D possibly corresponds to TRBD1 (5 bases). V lost 5 bases and J 5 bases, leaving 15 bases between the germline ends. Germline values: CDR1 SGHTA, CDR2 FQGNSA. The CDR3 sequence is 14 residues long. Using reference TRBV7-2 and TRBJ1-2 for the parts outside the CDR3, the full variable domain is GAGVSQSPSNKVTEKGKDVELRCDPISGHTALYWYRQSLGQGLEFLIYFQGNSAPDKSGLPSDRFSAERTGGSVSTLTIQRTQQEDSAVYLCASSPDGTRYGYTFGSGTRLTVV.

The chain couples TRBV4-3 to TRBJ2-7; 9 nucleotides align to TRBD1. Germline V gene sequence: CDR1 LGHNA, CDR2 YSLEER. V gave up 1 base and J gave up 0 bases; unmatched junction bases: 4. The CDR3 contains 16 residues. The CDR3 nucleotides read TGCGCCAGCAGCCAAGGTCTGACAGGGGGCTCCTACGAGCAGTACTTC. It codes for CASSQGLTGGSYEQYF.

V and J are TRBV6-1 and TRBJ1-5, with TRBD1 identical over 11 bases. The CDR3 has 17 residues. CDR1 MNHNS and CDR2 SASEGT come from the germline V gene. V shed 5 bases and J 5 bases; nucleotides not matched to a gene: 11. CDR3 sequence reads: CASSITGTGGWDQPQHF. The CDR3 DNA sequence: TGTGCCAGCAGTATCACCGGGACAGGGGGTTGGGATCAGCCCCAGCATTTT.

The genes are TRBV9 and TRBJ1-2; 11 nucleotides agree with TRBD1. The CDR3 consists of 14 residues. The junction had 6 bases not matched to a gene; V was cut back by 3 bases and J by 8 bases. Germline CDR1 reads SGDLS; CDR2 reads YYNGEE. The CDR3 DNA reads TGTGCCAGCAGCGCCGGACAGGGGGCGGGAGGCTACACCTTC. It is translated as CASSAGQGAGGYTF. The complete variable domain, with remaining parts taken from reference TRBV9 and TRBJ1-2, reads DSGVTQTPKHLITATGQRVTLRCSPRSGDLSVYWYQQSLDQGLQFLIQYYNGEERAKGNILERFSAQQFPDLHSELNLSSLELGDSALYFCASSAGQGAGGYTFGSGTRLTVV.

The J gene is TRBJ2-3, the V gene TRBV5-1; unclear D gene. The CDR3 totals 16 residues. Deletions cut 0 bases from V and 0 bases from J, with 11 bases between. Germline values: CDR1 SGHRS, CDR2 YFSETQ. Here the CDR3 DNA reads TGCGCCAGCAGCTTGGATCTGCCAGATAGCACAGATACGCAGTATTTT. This encodes CASSLDLPDSTDTQYF.

The J gene is TRBJ1-6, the V gene TRBV7-9; the D is unclear. The V gene's germline CDR1 is SEHNR and CDR2 FQNEAQ (reference sequence). V was cut by 5 bases and J by 5 bases, with 10 bases left in between. The CDR3 has 14 amino acids. CDR3 DNA sequence: TGTGCCAGCAGCCTCGGAACAAATAATTCACCCCTCCACTTT. It translates to CASSLGTNNSPLHF.

The rearrangement links TRBV29-1 to TRBJ2-3; 11 bases agree with TRBD1. V lost 6 bases, J lost 5 bases, and 7 bases stayed unmatched. CDR1 SQVTM and CDR2 ANQGSEA come from the germline V gene. This CDR3 region has 14 residues. The CDR3 here is CSVVDRGPQDTQYF. In DNA form, the CDR3 reads TGCAGCGTAGTGGACAGGGGGCCTCAAGATACGCAGTATTTT.

This clonotype was seen once. The chain recombines TRBV20-1 with TRBJ1-4; 7 bases align to TRBD1. J lost 7 bases, V lost 6 bases, and 5 bases had no gene match. The CDR3 contains 12 residues. Germline-derived CDR1 and CDR2 are DFQATT and SNEGSKA (reference sequence). The CDR3 protein is CSARDSPEKLFF. The CDR3 coding sequence is TGCAGTGCCCGGGACAGCCCTGAAAAACTGTTTTTT.

The chain combines TRBV3-1 with TRBJ2-1; D unclear. Germline lookup yields CDR1 LGHDT and CDR2 YNNKEL (reference sequence). V was pared by 4 bases and J by 0 bases, with 10 bases between. This CDR3 is 15 amino acids long. The CDR3 protein is CASSLARSSYNEQFF. For the CDR3, the DNA is TGTGCCAGCAGCCTTGCACGGAGCTCCTACAATGAGCAGTTCTTC.

As DNA, the CDR3 is TGTGCCAGCAGCTTAGGCCGACTAGCGGGGGAAGAGACCCAGTACTTC. Its translation: CASSLGRLAGEETQYF. The J gene is TRBJ2-5, the V gene TRBV7-3, with 12 bases matching TRBD2. Germline CDR1 is SGHTA and CDR2 is FQGTGA. The V gene end was trimmed by 2 bases and the J gene end by 3 bases; junction bases not matched to a gene: 4. The CDR3 is made up of 16 amino acids.

This clonotype came up once. The rearrangement links TRBV6-2 or TRBV6-3 to TRBJ2-5; no clear D. CDR3 length: 13 amino acids. The germline V gene encodes CDR1 MNHEY and CDR2 SVGEGT. The V and J ends lost 2 bases and 7 bases respectively, with 11 bases between them. This CDR3 is CASSYTTLGTQYF. In DNA, the CDR3 is TGTGCCAGCAGTTACACCACGCTGGGGACCCAGTACTTC.

The V gene is TRBV6-1, the J gene TRBJ2-4, with TRBD1 identical over 9 bases. The CDR3 runs 16 residues. The germline CDR1 and CDR2 sequences are MNHNS and SASEGT. The trim removed 4 bases at V and 3 bases at J, leaving 7 bases unmatched. The CDR3 DNA reads as TGTGCCAGCAGTGCTGGGACAGGGAGCGGCAAAAACATTCAGTACTTC. This codes for CASSAGTGSGKNIQYF.

This clonotype occurred once. The CDR3 region has the DNA TGTGCCAGCAGTTACTTCGGACAGCAGAACACTGAAGCTTTCTTT. Encoded protein: CASSYFGQQNTEAFF. J is TRBJ1-1 and V is TRBV6-5; tentative D call: TRBD1 (6 bases). The CDR3 covers 15 residues. Germline V gene data show CDR1 as MNHEY and CDR2 as SVGAGI. Between the trimmed V and J ends, which lost 1 base and 1 base, there was a span of 10 bases.

The chain combines TRBV20-1 with TRBJ2-3; D possibly corresponds to TRBD2 (6 bases). Trimming pared 0 bases from V and 2 bases from J, leaving 12 bases between. This CDR3 has 15 amino acids. Germline V gene sequence: CDR1 DFQATT, CDR2 SNEGSKA (reference sequence). The CDR3 sequence is CSARDGAGYTDTQYF. CDR3 sequence (DNA): TGCAGTGCTAGAGATGGTGCGGGGTACACAGATACGCAGTATTTT.

This chain connects TRBV24-1 to TRBJ2-5; 15 nucleotides align to TRBD2. The CDR3 has 16 residues. Germline V lookup: CDR1 KGHDR, CDR2 SFDVKD. V was pared by 4 bases and J by 2 bases, with 1 base of the junction left unmatched. CDR3 nucleotide sequence: TGTGCCACCAGTGACGGACTAGCGGGGGGGCAAGAGACCCAGTACTTC. Its translation: CATSDGLAGGQETQYF.

This rearrangement joins TRBV6-6 to TRBJ2-1; D gene uncertain. The CDR3 extends over 11 amino acids. Trimming cost V 6 bases and J 9 bases, with 9 bases left between them. Germline V lookup: CDR1 MNHNY, CDR2 SVGAGI (reference sequence). CDR3: CASSSESEQFF. CDR3 nucleotides: TGTGCCAGCAGCAGTGAGAGTGAGCAGTTCTTC.

The chain combines TRBV7-2 with TRBJ1-5, with 10 bases that match TRBD1. V lost 5 bases and J lost 0; bases outside the gene matches: 7. Per the germline V gene, CDR1 is SGHTA and CDR2 is FQGNSA. This CDR3 spans 17 amino acids. The CDR3 loop is CASSRQGAPLSNQPQHF. In DNA form, the CDR3 reads TGTGCCAGCAGCCGACAGGGGGCCCCCCTTAGCAATCAGCCCCAGCATTTT.

The chain is built from TRBV5-6 and TRBJ1-2; D perhaps matches TRBD1 (5 bases). CDR1 and CDR2 (germline): SGHDT, YYEEEE. The CDR3 sequence is 17 residues long. Between the trimmed V and J ends, which lost 0 bases and 2 bases, there was a span of 17 bases. DNA for the CDR3: TGTGCCAGCAGCTTGGTGGAGGACACAACTTTCAACTATGGCTACACCTTC. Encoded protein: CASSLVEDTTFNYGYTF.

The chain joins TRBV20-1 to TRBJ1-3; D is possibly TRBD1 (6 bases). The CDR3 totals 14 residues. Germline V gene data show CDR1 as DFQATT and CDR2 as SNEGSKA (reference sequence). The germline V and J ends were trimmed by 5 bases and 3 bases, with 14 bases remaining between them. CDR3 DNA sequence: TGCAGTGCTCTCAACGAGGGGGGTGGAAACACCATATATTTT. This sequence encodes CSALNEGGGNTIYF.

The V and J genes are TRBV14 and TRBJ1-2; no clear D. Deletions cut 4 bases from V and 5 bases from J, with 17 bases between. The CDR3 spans 15 residues. Germline V gene lookup returns CDR1 SGHDN and CDR2 FVKESK. The CDR3 here is CASSPMDGELYGYTF. The CDR3 nucleotides read TGTGCCAGCAGCCCTATGGACGGGGAGTTGTATGGCTACACCTTC.

This clonotype was found once. V is TRBV20-1 and J is TRBJ2-5; D unclear. The V and J ends lost 5 bases and 5 bases respectively, with 12 bases between them. CDR3 length equals 12 residues. Germline V gene lookup returns CDR1 DFQATT and CDR2 SNEGSKA (reference sequence). CDR3 residues: CSASGNLETQYF. The DNA of the CDR3 is TGCAGTGCTTCTGGGAACCTGGAGACCCAGTACTTC.